The 2 T cell receptor beta chains given below trace back to one sample, sequenced in a study of control samples from healthy donors and cancer patients (TCRdb year 2020). The library was produced with the immunoSEQ multiplex PCR assay. Imported from immuneACCESS, the table was reduced by TCRdb to in-frame sequences with V and J called. These copies leave out some clones; in studies compared against another copy, an unresolved V gene accounts for under half, and the cause of the remainder is not known. This sample holds over 70,000 clones; around nine tenths were observed only once. The ten largest clones represent roughly 7.6% of the sample. The sequenced sample was blood. The source is a woman between 55 and 75 years old in good health.

This chain links TRBV4-2 with TRBJ2-3; TRBD1 or TRBD2 may be the D gene (5 bases each). The CDR3 is 16 amino acids. The V end was cut by 1 base, the J end by 5 bases, with 16 bases between. CDR1 LGHNA and CDR2 YNFKEQ come from the germline V gene. CDR3 DNA sequence: TGTGCCAGCAGCCAAGCTTGGGGGAGTTCGGTAGATACGCAGTATTTT. It is translated as CASSQAWGSSVDTQYF.

This clone came up once. The V call is TRBV4-2, the J call TRBJ2-3, with D unresolved. Trimming cost V 4 bases and J 0 bases, with 8 bases left between them. Germline V gene sequence: CDR1 LGHNA, CDR2 YNFKEQ. The CDR3 loop spans 14 amino acids. The CDR3 protein is CASSRRWSTDTQYF. The CDR3 DNA reads TGTGCCAGCAGCCGCCGATGGAGCACAGATACGCAGTATTTT.